The 19 T cell receptor beta chains presented below share a single source sample, sequenced in a study of blood T cell repertoires in COVID-19. Profiled with immunoSEQ multiplex PCR; TCRdb holds only in-frame clones, not every one. Among about 190,000 clones, 90% were seen once, and the ten largest hold 0.5% to 0.55%. Sequencing input: peripheral blood. These receptors originate from a man over 45 with acute or convalescent COVID-19.

The chain's CDR3 is CAWSPGGYADTQYF. DNA for the CDR3: TGTGCCTGGAGTCCCGGGGGGTATGCAGATACGCAGTATTTT. The rearrangement links TRBV30 to TRBJ2-3; 7 positions match TRBD2. V was clipped by 2 bases and J by 4 bases; unmatched bases: 6. Germline values: CDR1 GTSNPN, CDR2 SVGIG (reference sequence). The CDR3 is made up of 14 amino acids.

This clone was found once. The chain recombines TRBV6-6 with TRBJ1-1; D may be TRBD1 (5 bases). CDR1 and CDR2 (germline): MNHNY, SVGAGI (reference sequence). This CDR3 spans 14 amino acids. Trimming stripped 6 bases from V and 4 bases from J, with 15 bases between. The CDR3 nucleotides are TGTGCCAGCAGGCTAAGGGGTGATGCCACTGAAGCTTTCTTT. Translated: CASRLRGDATEAFF.

This clone was seen only a few times. The rearrangement joins TRBV7-2 to TRBJ1-5; TRBD1 matches 7 bases. Trimming removed 1 base from V and 9 bases from J; junction bases left unmatched: 12. Germline V lookup: CDR1 SGHTA, CDR2 FQGNSA. The CDR3 contains 16 residues. The chain's CDR3 is CASSLDGVEGARPQHF. CDR3 coding DNA: TGTGCCAGCAGCTTAGATGGTGTCGAGGGGGCTCGGCCCCAGCATTTT.

This chain links TRBV4-1 with TRBJ1-4; 9 positions agree with TRBD1. Trimming cost V 4 bases and J 3 bases; bases outside gene matches: 9. The CDR3 sequence is 17 residues long. Germline CDR1 reads MGHRA; CDR2 reads YSYEKL. CDR3 bases: TGCGCCAGCAGCCTAATGGACAGGGGTTTGGCTAATGAAAAACTGTTTTTT. Translating it yields CASSLMDRGLANEKLFF.

The chain recombines TRBV19 with TRBJ1-4, with a possible D match to TRBD1 (5 bases). This CDR3 is 16 amino acids long. The ends were cut back, 6 bases at V and 0 bases at J, with 14 bases in the middle. Germline V gene data show CDR1 as LNHDA and CDR2 as SQIVND (reference sequence). The CDR3 coding sequence is TGTGCCAGTAGCAGGGAACCGGCTGCAACTAATGAAAAACTGTTTTTT. Amino acids: CASSREPAATNEKLFF.

The chain combines TRBV3-1 (or the pseudogene TRBV3-2) with TRBJ2-7, with 10 bases identical to TRBD1. Germline CDR1 is LGHDT and CDR2 is YNNKEL (reference sequence). The CDR3 covers 14 residues. With 3 bases clipped from V and 4 bases from J, the junction kept 3 bases outside the gene matches. The CDR3 is CASSHWDRGYEQYF. DNA for the CDR3: TGTGCCAGCAGCCACTGGGACAGGGGTTACGAGCAGTACTTC.

The genes are TRBV2 and TRBJ2-7; unclear D gene. V lost 7 bases and J lost 3, with 13 bases in between. The CDR3 sequence is 13 residues long. CDR1 and CDR2 (germline): SNHLY, FYNNEI. The CDR3 is CASTVNSLYEQYV. DNA of the CDR3: TGTGCCAGCACAGTTAACAGCCTCTACGAGCAGTACGTC.

The chain has TRBV18 and TRBJ1-5; D may be TRBD1 (6 bases). This CDR3 has 15 amino acids. Germline CDR1 KGHSH, CDR2 LQKENI. V was trimmed by 1 base and J by 5 bases, leaving 12 bases between them. CDR3 DNA: TGTGCCAGCTCACCACAGGACAACAGGGATCAGCCCCAGCATTTT. Protein sequence: CASSPQDNRDQPQHF. The full variable domain, in which reference TRBV18 and TRBJ1-5 provide the parts outside the CDR3, is NAGVMQNPRHLVRRRGQEARLRCSPMKGHSHVYWYRQLPEEGLKFMVYLQKENIIDESGMPKERFSAEFPKEGPSILRIQQVVRGDSAAYFCASSPQDNRDQPQHFGDGTRLSIL.

The chain recombines TRBV28 with TRBJ1-5, with TRBD1 matching over 8 bases. The CDR3 is 15 residues long. V gave up 2 bases and J gave up 3 bases; unmatched junction bases: 3. Germline CDR1 is MDHEN and CDR2 is SYDVKM. CDR3 region: CASSLADRVNQPQHF. For the CDR3, the DNA is TGTGCCAGCAGTTTAGCGGACAGGGTCAATCAGCCCCAGCATTTT.

V usage is TRBV7-9 and J usage is TRBJ2-7, with D unresolved. Trimming stripped 0 bases from V and 6 bases from J, with 9 bases between. The length of the CDR3 is 13 residues. CDR1 is SEHNR and CDR2 is FQNEAQ in the germline V gene (reference sequence). CDR3 in DNA: TGTGCCAGCAGCTTAGCGGCCGCAGGCGAGCAGTACGTC. Its translation: CASSLAAAGEQYV.

The J gene is TRBJ2-1, the V gene TRBV6-4; D perhaps matches TRBD2 (5 bases). CDR3 length: 13 residues. Between the trimmed V and J ends, which lost 6 bases and 9 bases, there was a span of 15 bases. Germline loops: CDR1 MRHNA, CDR2 SNTAGT. The CDR3, as DNA: TGTGCCAGCAGCGAAACTAGGTCGAGTGAGCAGTTCTTC. It is translated as CASSETRSSEQFF.

V is TRBV7-2 and J is TRBJ2-5; D might be TRBD1 (6 bases). The CDR3 length is 15 residues. V was shortened by 5 bases and J by 13 bases, with 26 bases between the two germline ends. Looked up from germline, CDR1 is SGHTA and CDR2 is FQGNSA. The DNA for the CDR3 is TGTGCCAGCAGCCAACGGTGGGGGCCAGTCGGTGTCGGGTACTTC. Amino acids: CASSQRWGPVGVGYF.

The CDR3 sequence is CASSSQGLGTEAFF. The CDR3 region has the DNA TGTGCCAGTAGTTCCCAGGGGCTGGGCACTGAAGCTTTCTTT. The chain links TRBV19 to TRBJ1-1; D is possibly TRBD1 (6 bases). The V end was cut by 5 bases, the J end by 4 bases, with 14 bases between. This CDR3 is 14 amino acids long. Germline V gives CDR1 LNHDA, CDR2 SQIVND (reference sequence).

The chain joins TRBV5-1 to TRBJ1-5; D is ambiguous. V was pared by 4 bases and J by 2 bases, with 7 bases between. This CDR3 region has 13 residues. Germline CDR1 is SGHRS and CDR2 is YFSETQ. This CDR3 reads CASSPEGNQPQHF. The CDR3, as DNA: TGCGCCAGCAGCCCGGAGGGCAATCAGCCCCAGCATTTT. Variable domain in full (rest from reference TRBV5-1 and TRBJ1-5): KAGVTQTPRYLIKTRGQQVTLSCSPISGHRSVSWYQQTPGQGLQFLFEYFSETQRNKGNFPGRFSGRQFSNSRSEMNVSTLELGDSALYLCASSPEGNQPQHFGDGTRLSIL.

The rearrangement joins TRBV7-2 to TRBJ2-5; 9 bases align to TRBD2. Germline V gene sequence: CDR1 SGHTA, CDR2 FQGNSA. Trimming took 3 bases from V and 5 from J; bases not matched to a gene: 16. The CDR3 is made up of 18 amino acids. Here the CDR3 reads CASSLKNPAGGGGETQYF. The CDR3 DNA follows: TGTGCCAGCAGCTTGAAGAACCCAGCGGGGGGAGGAGGTGAGACCCAGTACTTC.

This rearrangement joins TRBV27 to TRBJ1-1, with D perhaps matching TRBD1 (5 bases). Trimming cost V 6 bases and J 2 bases, with 28 bases left between them. Germline CDR1 is MNHEY and CDR2 is SMNVEV (reference sequence). This CDR3 contains 19 residues. CDR3 DNA sequence: TGTGCCAGCAGCCGGAGAGTGGCGACAGATCTGGTAGACAACACTGAAGCTTTCTTT. It translates to CASSRRVATDLVDNTEAFF.

The gene calls are TRBV19 and TRBJ1-2, with TRBD1 identical over 7 bases. Germline trimming cut 3 bases from V and 3 bases from J; bases unmatched to any gene: 16. CDR1 and CDR2 from the germline V gene are LNHDA and SQIVND (reference sequence). The CDR3 length is 18 residues. The CDR3 here is CASSIDHRQGFKDYGYTF. CDR3 nucleotides: TGTGCCAGTAGTATCGATCATAGACAGGGTTTTAAGGACTATGGCTACACCTTC.

The V gene is TRBV24-1, the J gene TRBJ2-1; a possible D gene is TRBD1 (5 bases). V lost 4 bases and J lost 10, with 13 bases in between. The length of the CDR3 is 13 residues. In germline, CDR1 is KGHDR, CDR2 SFDVKD. The CDR3 is CATSDLTAAEQFF. The CDR3 nucleotides are TGTGCCACCAGTGACCTGACAGCTGCCGAGCAGTTCTTC.

This chain joins TRBV5-1 and TRBJ2-7; 8 positions match TRBD2. The CDR3 loop spans 15 amino acids. In germline, CDR1 is SGHRS, CDR2 YFSETQ. The V and J ends lost 0 bases and 4 bases, in that order; junction bases with no gene match: 6. The CDR3 DNA reads as TGCGCCAGCAGCTTGGCAGCGGGAGTGGAGTACGAGCAGTACTTC. It translates to CASSLAAGVEYEQYF.